One and the same sample provided the 25 T cell receptor beta chains below, sequenced in a study of T cell responses to AZD1222 COVID-19 vaccine (dated by TCRdb to about 2021). The meaning of the sample's time point label: about 28 days (+/-7) after the second vaccine dose. Receptor amplification or capture employed the immunoSEQ multiplex PCR assay. TCRdb retrieved this table from immuneACCESS and kept in-frame rearrangements only. Not all clones are present; in checked studies, unresolved V genes account for under half, and no reason is known for the remainder. The sample table shows some 90,000 clones, and around nine tenths are seen once. Around 5% of the sample comes from the top ten. Here the sequenced sample was peripheral blood, taken 28 days after the second AZD1222 dose. All receptors derive from an adult who received the AZD1222 COVID-19 vaccine.

This sequence joins TRBV19 and TRBJ1-6, with 7 bases matching TRBD1. The length of the CDR3 is 17 residues. V shed 5 bases and J 7 bases; nucleotides not matched to a gene: 14. The germline gives CDR1 LNHDA, CDR2 SQIVND (reference sequence). In DNA form, the CDR3 reads TGTGCCAGTAGTCCCCTCCCAGGGGGAGGTAGAAATTCACCCCTCCACTTT. As protein: CASSPLPGGGRNSPLHF.

The J gene is TRBJ2-7, the V gene TRBV30; the D call may be TRBD1 or TRBD2 (5 bases each). Germline CDR1 reads GTSNPN; CDR2 reads SVGIG (reference sequence). The CDR3 consists of 13 residues. Trimming pared 1 base from V and 0 bases from J, leaving 7 bases between. In DNA form, the CDR3 reads TGTGCCTGGAGTGGTGGGGGCTCCTACGAGCAGTACTTC. Translating it yields CAWSGGGSYEQYF.

The chain combines TRBV2 with TRBJ1-5, with TRBD1 as a possible D gene (6 bases). The CDR3 consists of 14 residues. Trimming removed 1 base from V and 4 bases from J, with 8 bases in between. CDR1 SNHLY and CDR2 FYNNEI come from the germline V gene. The CDR3 DNA sequence: TGTGCCAGCAGTGAAGACAGGGTGAATCAGCCCCAGCATTTT. Translated, it gives CASSEDRVNQPQHF.

This chain connects TRBV5-4 to TRBJ1-1, with D perhaps matching TRBD1 (6 bases). Trimming stripped 0 bases from V and 0 bases from J, with 15 bases between. This CDR3 is built from 17 residues. CDR1 and CDR2 (germline): SGHNT, YYREEE (reference sequence). The CDR3 sequence: CASSLATGSFMNTEAFF. The CDR3 nucleotides read TGTGCCAGCAGCTTGGCTACAGGGTCCTTTATGAACACTGAAGCTTTCTTT.

V is TRBV2 and J is TRBJ2-5, with D possibly matching TRBD2 (6 bases). Trimming took off 3 bases at V and 5 bases at J, with 13 bases between the two ends. The CDR3 covers 14 residues. Germline CDR1 SNHLY, CDR2 FYNNEI. The CDR3: CASSELLARETQYF. The CDR3 DNA follows: TGTGCCAGCAGTGAGTTACTAGCTAGGGAGACCCAGTACTTC.

The V and J genes are TRBV4-1 and TRBJ1-1; D uncertain. Germline V lookup: CDR1 MGHRA, CDR2 YSYEKL. The CDR3 extends over 13 amino acids. The germline V and J ends were trimmed by 1 base and 4 bases, with 7 bases remaining between them. In nucleotides, the CDR3 is TGCGCCAGCAGCCAAGCTGCCGGCACTGAAGCTTTCTTT. It is translated as CASSQAAGTEAFF.

This chain links TRBV10-3 with TRBJ1-2, with TRBD1 as a possible D gene (5 bases). Germline V gives CDR1 ENHRY, CDR2 SYGVKD. Trimming pared 10 bases from V and 2 bases from J, leaving 5 bases between. This CDR3 spans 10 amino acids. The CDR3 DNA follows: TGTGCCACAGGGAACTATGGCTACACCTTC. Translation: CATGNYGYTF.

This chain's CDR3 is CASSEGGYGGQYF. The CDR3 coding sequence is TGCGCCAGCAGTGAAGGAGGGTACGGTGGGCAGTACTTC. The rearrangement uses TRBV10-1 and TRBJ2-7; weak D call: TRBD2 (6 bases). Trimming pared 3 bases from V and 9 bases from J, leaving 15 bases between. The germline CDR1 and CDR2 sequences are WNHNN and SYGVQD (reference sequence). The CDR3 has 13 amino acids.

The genes are TRBV2 and TRBJ1-3, with 8 nucleotides matching TRBD1. This CDR3 has 16 amino acids. The germline CDR1 and CDR2 sequences are SNHLY and FYNNEI. J lost 0 bases, V lost 5 bases, and 6 bases had no gene match. In nucleotides, the CDR3 is TGTGCCAGCAGTTCAACCGGGACAGGCTCTGGAAACACCATATATTTT. This translates into CASSSTGTGSGNTIYF.

This chain links TRBV5-1 with TRBJ2-1; 9 bases fit TRBD2. CDR1 and CDR2 from the germline V gene are SGHRS and YFSETQ. Unmatched junction bases numbered 8, after V lost 4 bases and J lost 12 bases. The CDR3 contains 13 residues. CDR3 sequence reads: CASSPGGTSRQFF. The CDR3 DNA sequence: TGCGCCAGCAGCCCTGGGGGGACTAGCAGGCAGTTCTTC.

V and J are TRBV10-1 and TRBJ1-5; D possibly corresponds to TRBD1 (5 bases). Per germline, CDR1 WNHNN and CDR2 SYGVQD (reference sequence). The ends were cut back, 7 bases at V and 7 bases at J, with 20 bases in the middle. The CDR3 is 15 residues long. Here the CDR3 DNA reads TGCGCCAGCATATCGTTTAACGGGGCAGGACAGCCCCAGCATTTT. It translates to CASISFNGAGQPQHF.

The V call is TRBV18, the J call TRBJ2-5; no clear D. V gave up 2 bases and J gave up 5 bases, with 15 bases separating them. The CDR3 contains 15 residues. Germline values: CDR1 KGHSH, CDR2 LQKENI. The CDR3 DNA follows: TGTGCCAGCTCACCATTACGATCAACCCAGGAGACCCAGTACTTC. It codes for CASSPLRSTQETQYF.

The chain joins TRBV6-5 to TRBJ2-7; 8 nucleotides align to TRBD1. This CDR3 is built from 13 residues. Germline V gene lookup returns CDR1 MNHEY and CDR2 SVGAGI. J gave up 7 bases and V 6 bases, and 8 bases lay outside the gene matches. For the CDR3, the DNA is TGTGCCAGCAGGAAGCAGGGGGCGGTTGAGCAGTACTTC. Its protein product is CASRKQGAVEQYF.

The rearrangement links TRBV15 to TRBJ2-5; D perhaps matches TRBD1 (6 bases). The V and J ends lost 1 base and 5 bases respectively, with 11 bases between them. The CDR3 totals 14 residues. The V gene's germline CDR1 is LNHNV and CDR2 YYDKDF (reference sequence). DNA for the CDR3: TGTGCCACCAGCAGAGGGGGGCAGTCGGAGACCCAGTACTTC. Protein sequence: CATSRGGQSETQYF. Combining the CDR3 with reference TRBV15 and TRBJ2-5 gives the whole variable domain DAMVIQNPRYQVTQFGKPVTLSCSQTLNHNVMYWYQQKSSQAPKLLFHYYDKDFNNEADTPDNFQSRRPNTSFCFLDIRSPGLGDTAMYLCATSRGGQSETQYFGPGTRLLVL.

The V call is TRBV2, the J call TRBJ1-6; D is unresolved. Trimming took 1 base from V and 7 from J, leaving 8 bases between them. CDR3 length: 14 residues. Germline V gives CDR1 SNHLY, CDR2 FYNNEI. CDR3 nucleotides: TGTGCCAGCAGTGAAGGGGCGGAAAATTCACCCCTCCACTTT. Translated: CASSEGAENSPLHF.

V and J are TRBV23-1 and TRBJ1-5; maybe TRBD1 (5 bases). TRBV23-1 has ORF status, its function being uncertain. The CDR3 runs 14 residues. Trimming took 11 bases from V and 0 from J, leaving 14 bases between them. CDR3 in amino acids: CAALGGASNQPQHF. In nucleotides, the CDR3 is TGCGCCGCCCTTGGTGGGGCTAGCAATCAGCCCCAGCATTTT.

The chain recombines TRBV2 with TRBJ1-5; 7 nucleotides line up with TRBD1. The CDR3 runs to 14 residues. The V segment lost 8 bases and the J segment 0 bases; nucleotides outside the gene matches: 4. CDR1 and CDR2 (germline): SNHLY, FYNNEI. The CDR3 DNA sequence: TGTGCCAGCCAGGGGGATAATAGCAATCAGCCCCAGCATTTT. This codes for CASQGDNSNQPQHF.

The rearrangement joins TRBV7-2 to TRBJ2-2; TRBD1 matches 8 bases. With V trimmed by 3 bases and J by 6 bases, 3 bases remained unmatched. The CDR3 sequence is 14 residues long. Per the germline V gene, CDR1 is SGHTA and CDR2 is FQGNSA. DNA of the CDR3: TGTGCCAGCAGCTTTTCGACAGGGGCCGGGGAGCTGTTTTTT. Protein: CASSFSTGAGELFF.

The chain employs TRBV10-3 and TRBJ1-2; 8 positions match TRBD1. The CDR3 totals 15 residues. V gave up 3 bases and J gave up 8 bases; unmatched junction bases: 11. Germline CDR1 is ENHRY and CDR2 is SYGVKD. Here the CDR3 reads CAISDPQGQVGGYTF. In DNA, the CDR3 is TGTGCCATCAGTGATCCCCAGGGACAGGTAGGCGGCTACACCTTC.

The chain has TRBV5-8 and TRBJ1-4; D remains ambiguous. Germline V gives CDR1 SGHTS, CDR2 YDEGEE. The CDR3 contains 13 residues. V was shortened by 6 bases and J by 4 bases, with 10 bases between the two germline ends. The CDR3 DNA sequence: TGTGCCAGCAACTTAGGACGTAATGAAAAACTGTTTTTT. The encoded protein is CASNLGRNEKLFF. Drawing the rest from reference TRBV5-8 and TRBJ1-4, the complete variable domain is EAGVTQSPTHLIKTRGQQATLRCSPISGHTSVYWYQQALGLGLQFLLWYDEGEERNRGNFPPRFSGRQFPNYSSELNVNALELEDSALYLCASNLGRNEKLFFGSGTQLSVL.

This clone was recorded once. V gene TRBV5-1 combines with J gene TRBJ2-3, with 13 bases identical to TRBD2. This CDR3 comprises 15 residues. Germline V CDR1 and CDR2: SGHRS, YFSETQ. V lost 4 bases and J lost 4; bases outside the gene matches: 3. The CDR3 DNA sequence: TGCGCCAGCAGCGCCGGACTAGCGGGGGCAGATACGCAGTATTTT. Translating it yields CASSAGLAGADTQYF.

J is TRBJ2-7 and V is TRBV18; TRBD1 aligns across 7 bases. Germline V lookup: CDR1 KGHSH, CDR2 LQKENI. CDR3 length: 15 residues. V lost 2 bases, J lost 1 base, and 5 bases stayed unmatched. The CDR3: CASSPTGTVSYEQYF. The CDR3 DNA follows: TGTGCCAGCTCACCAACCGGGACAGTTTCCTACGAGCAGTACTTC. The full variable domain, completed using reference TRBV18 and TRBJ2-7, is NAGVMQNPRHLVRRRGQEARLRCSPMKGHSHVYWYRQLPEEGLKFMVYLQKENIIDESGMPKERFSAEFPKEGPSILRIQQVVRGDSAAYFCASSPTGTVSYEQYFGPGTRLTVT.

This rearrangement joins TRBV5-1 to TRBJ2-5, with 9 positions matching TRBD1. Looked up from germline, CDR1 is SGHRS and CDR2 is YFSETQ. V was clipped by 4 bases and J by 5 bases; unmatched bases: 3. CDR3 size: 13 residues. The CDR3 here is CASSRTGDETQYF. The CDR3 bases are TGCGCCAGCAGCCGGACAGGGGATGAGACCCAGTACTTC.

This chain uses TRBV28 with TRBJ1-5; D is unclear. The ends were cut back, 3 bases at V and 6 bases at J, with 9 bases in the middle. CDR3 length: 13 amino acids. CDR1 and CDR2 (germline): MDHEN, SYDVKM. CDR3 DNA: TGTGCCAGCAGTTTCGATCGAGGTCAGCCCCAGCATTTT. This encodes CASSFDRGQPQHF.

This clone was counted a few times. This chain joins TRBV2 and TRBJ1-1; 7 bases align to TRBD1. From germline, CDR1 is SNHLY and CDR2 FYNNEI. V was pared by 7 bases and J by 5 bases, with 7 bases of the junction left unmatched. The CDR3 sequence is 13 residues long. CDR3 DNA sequence: TGTGCCAGCATTAGGACAGGATCAACTGAAGCTTTCTTT. Protein product: CASIRTGSTEAFF. Full variable domain (remainder filled in from reference TRBV2 and TRBJ1-1): EPEVTQTPSHQVTQMGQEVILRCVPISNHLYFYWYRQILGQKVEFLVSFYNNEISEKSEIFDDQFSVERPDGSNFTLKIRSTKLEDSAMYFCASIRTGSTEAFFGQGTRLTVV.